This TCR beta chain emerged from a study of CD8 T cells in Susac syndrome. Random hexamers primed reverse transcription of about 0.5 to 1 ug RNA. TCRdb processed the immunoSEQ multiplex PCR reads anew with MiXCR; each CDR3 protein has one entry. The table has under 200,000 distinct CDR3 sequences, roughly nine tenths seen once. This receptor was obtained from a human donor with Susac syndrome. Source material: CD4+ T cells from PBMCs.

Here the CDR3 DNA reads TGTGCCCCCGGGACAGGGATGTATGGAAAACTGTTTTTT. Translating it yields CAPGTGMYGKLFF. The chain couples TRBV30 to TRBJ1-4; 9 bases are shared with TRBD1. This CDR3 region has 13 residues. CDR1 and CDR2 (germline): GTSNPN, SVGIG (reference sequence). V lost 8 bases to trimming and J lost 10 bases; unmatched junction nucleotides: 11.